Below, 27 T cell receptor beta chains from the same sample are listed, as sequenced in a study of response to subunit inactivated influenza vaccine. A single record per CDR3 protein comes from TCRdb applying MiXCR to the RT-PCR reads. Among around 540,000 distinct CDR3 sequences listed, roughly 12% were seen once. The source material was PBMCs from blood, sampled on the day of vaccination. All receptors derive from a man over 45 who received an inactivated influenza vaccine.

The chain recombines TRBV7-8 with TRBJ2-3, with 11 nucleotides matching TRBD2. Germline V gene lookup returns CDR1 SGHVS and CDR2 FQNEAQ. The CDR3 length is 16 residues. Trimming cost V 0 bases and J 3 bases; bases outside gene matches: 2. CDR3 residues: CASSLAVAGGTDTQYF. CDR3 DNA sequence: TGTGCCAGCAGCTTAGCCGTAGCGGGGGGGACAGATACGCAGTATTTT.

The rearrangement joins TRBV29-1 to TRBJ2-1, with D perhaps assigned TRBD1 or TRBD2 (6 bases each). The V end was cut by 3 bases, the J end by 4 bases, with 16 bases between. The CDR3 contains 15 residues. CDR1 and CDR2 (germline): SQVTM, ANQGSEA. CDR3 bases: TGCAGCGTTGATAGAGGGGGAGGCCGTTACAATGAGCAGTTCTTC. Amino acid sequence: CSVDRGGGRYNEQFF.

The J gene is TRBJ1-4, the V gene TRBV30; D gene uncertain. V lost 0 bases, J lost 7 bases, and 9 bases lay in between. CDR1 is GTSNPN and CDR2 is SVGIG in the germline V gene (reference sequence). There are 13 residues in the CDR3. In nucleotides, the CDR3 is TGTGCCTGGAGTGTACAGCACCCTGAAAAACTGTTTTTT. Amino acids: CAWSVQHPEKLFF.

A few counts support this clonotype. V gene TRBV5-1 combines with J gene TRBJ2-2, with a possible D match to TRBD2 (5 bases). The V gene's germline CDR1 is SGHRS and CDR2 YFSETQ. The CDR3 has 16 amino acids. Deletions cut 4 bases from V and 4 bases from J, with 17 bases between. CDR3 nucleotides: TGCGCCAGCAGCCTGGGTGGTGGCAGCGGCACCGGGGAGCTGTTTTTT. It yields the protein CASSLGGGSGTGELFF.

This clonotype was seen a few times. This chain uses TRBV4-3 with TRBJ2-6; the D is unclear. The V end was cut by 0 bases, the J end by 0 bases, with 6 bases between. This CDR3 contains 16 residues. CDR1 is LGHNA and CDR2 is YSLEER in the germline V gene. For the CDR3, the DNA is TGCGCCAGCAGCCAAGACCCTTACTCTGGGGCCAACGTCCTGACTTTC. This sequence encodes CASSQDPYSGANVLTF.

This clonotype appeared a few times. The chain employs TRBV9 and TRBJ2-7, with TRBD2 identical over 8 bases. Per germline, CDR1 SGDLS and CDR2 YYNGEE. The CDR3 runs 18 residues. V lost 0 bases and J lost 7; bases outside the gene matches: 18. The CDR3 region is CASSVAPLSSGTTGEQYF. Here the CDR3 DNA reads TGTGCCAGCAGCGTAGCCCCTTTGAGTAGCGGGACTACGGGTGAGCAGTACTTC. Full variable domain (outside the CDR3, taken from reference TRBV9 and TRBJ2-7): DSGVTQTPKHLITATGQRVTLRCSPRSGDLSVYWYQQSLDQGLQFLIQYYNGEERAKGNILERFSAQQFPDLHSELNLSSLELGDSALYFCASSVAPLSSGTTGEQYFGPGTRLTVT.

The V call is TRBV7-9, the J call TRBJ2-1; 14 nucleotides align to TRBD2. The J segment lost 9 bases and the V segment lost 5 bases, leaving 6 bases of the junction unmatched. The CDR3 covers 15 residues. The germline V gene has CDR1 SEHNR and CDR2 FQNEAQ (reference sequence). CDR3 residues: CASSLTSGRAPEQFF. In DNA form, the CDR3 reads TGTGCCAGCAGCCTGACTAGCGGGAGGGCCCCTGAGCAGTTCTTC.

This clonotype was recorded many times. The V gene is TRBV12-3 or TRBV12-4, the J gene TRBJ2-7; the D is unclear. V was pared by 6 bases and J by 0 bases, with 15 bases between. The CDR3 length is 15 residues. Here the CDR3 DNA reads TGTGCCAGCAGCCTGACCGACACTGGCTCCTACGAGCAGTACTTC. This gives the protein CASSLTDTGSYEQYF.

V gene TRBV24-1 combines with J gene TRBJ1-2; 9 nucleotides match TRBD1. CDR1 and CDR2 from the germline V gene are KGHDR and SFDVKD. This CDR3 spans 14 amino acids. J was trimmed by 8 bases and V by 4 bases; bases with no gene match: 7. The CDR3 spells CATSDSWDRDGYTF. DNA of the CDR3: TGTGCCACCAGTGACTCTTGGGACAGGGACGGCTACACCTTC.

This clonotype was seen at least ten times. The chain couples TRBV20-1 to TRBJ1-4, with D maybe TRBD1 (6 bases). The germline CDR1 and CDR2 sequences are DFQATT and SNEGSKA (reference sequence). With 5 bases removed from V and 8 bases from J, the gap between germline ends came to 9 bases. The CDR3 is made up of 11 amino acids. The CDR3: CSAVQGEKLFF. The CDR3 region has the DNA TGCAGTGCTGTACAGGGCGAAAAACTGTTTTTT.

The sample holds a few counts of this clonotype. The J gene is TRBJ1-1, the V gene TRBV4-1, with D maybe TRBD1 (5 bases). V lost 0 bases and J lost 8, with 13 bases in between. The V gene's germline CDR1 is MGHRA and CDR2 YSYEKL. The CDR3 is 14 amino acids. The CDR3 sequence is CASSQENRWGEAFF. In DNA, the CDR3 is TGCGCCAGCAGCCAAGAAAACCGGTGGGGGGAAGCTTTCTTT.

The gene calls are TRBV25-1 and TRBJ2-5; 14 nucleotides agree with TRBD2. The CDR3 loop spans 16 amino acids. The V gene's germline CDR1 is MGHDK and CDR2 SYGVNS. Losses at the gene ends were 3 bases for V and 4 bases for J; bases not matched to a gene: 4. Here the CDR3 reads CASSDPGTSGRETQYF. Here the CDR3 DNA reads TGTGCCAGCAGTGACCCCGGGACTAGCGGGAGAGAGACCCAGTACTTC.

The chain links TRBV20-1 to TRBJ1-1, with D possibly TRBD1 on 5 matching bases. Trimming left V 0 bases short and J 1 base short, with 15 bases between. The CDR3 runs to 16 residues. Looked up from germline, CDR1 is DFQATT and CDR2 is SNEGSKA (reference sequence). The CDR3 loop is CSARDSLGVQNTEAFF. The CDR3 nucleotides read TGCAGTGCTAGAGATTCCTTGGGGGTCCAGAACACTGAAGCTTTCTTT.

The V call is TRBV9, the J call TRBJ2-1; tentative D call: TRBD2 (5 bases). CDR1 is SGDLS, CDR2 YYNGEE, per germline. The CDR3 is made up of 15 amino acids. Trimming cost V 0 bases and J 3 bases, with 10 bases left between them. The CDR3 region has the DNA TGTGCCAGCAGCGTAGCTAGCAACAGCTACAATGAGCAGTTCTTC. Residues: CASSVASNSYNEQFF. Looking up the rest from reference TRBV9 and TRBJ2-1 gives the full variable domain: DSGVTQTPKHLITATGQRVTLRCSPRSGDLSVYWYQQSLDQGLQFLIQYYNGEERAKGNILERFSAQQFPDLHSELNLSSLELGDSALYFCASSVASNSYNEQFFGPGTRLTVL.

This clonotype showed up many times. The gene calls are TRBV15 and TRBJ2-3; D remains ambiguous. This CDR3 is 15 amino acids long. The germline V gene encodes CDR1 LNHNV and CDR2 YYDKDF (reference sequence). V was cut by 4 bases and J by 5 bases, with 16 bases left in between. Here the CDR3 DNA reads TGTGCCACCAGCAAGGTCGTAGCCGTTCAAGATACGCAGTATTTT. Translation gives CATSKVVAVQDTQYF.

J is TRBJ2-3 and V is TRBV5-1, with D tentatively TRBD1 (7 bases). The V end lost 4 bases, the J end lost 5 bases, and 20 bases lay between the germline ends. Per germline, CDR1 SGHRS and CDR2 YFSETQ. This CDR3 spans 16 amino acids. CDR3 in DNA: TGCGCCAGCAGCCCCGGACAGGACTATGGGGGAGATACGCAGTATTTT. Its translation: CASSPGQDYGGDTQYF. The full variable domain, rest sourced from reference TRBV5-1 and TRBJ2-3, is KAGVTQTPRYLIKTRGQQVTLSCSPISGHRSVSWYQQTPGQGLQFLFEYFSETQRNKGNFPGRFSGRQFSNSRSEMNVSTLELGDSALYLCASSPGQDYGGDTQYFGPGTRLTVL.

The V gene is TRBV20-1, the J gene TRBJ2-7; TRBD1 matches 7 bases. The CDR3 length is 12 residues. The V gene's germline CDR1 is DFQATT and CDR2 SNEGSKA (reference sequence). The V segment lost 6 bases and the J segment 6 bases; nucleotides outside the gene matches: 8. The CDR3 DNA reads as TGCAGTGCCAAGACAGGGAGTTCCGAGCAGTACTTC. Protein sequence: CSAKTGSSEQYF.

This clonotype occurred a few times. CDR3 region: CASSQSGTSEDTQYF. The CDR3 DNA follows: TGTGCCAGCAGCCAATCTGGGACTAGCGAGGATACGCAGTATTTT. The chain carries TRBV16 and TRBJ2-3, with 10 positions matching TRBD2. This CDR3 is 15 amino acids long. Unmatched junction bases numbered 3, after V lost 0 bases and J lost 6 bases. From germline, CDR1 is KGHSY and CDR2 FQNENV.

The sample holds many counts of this clonotype. The chain employs TRBV28 and TRBJ2-1, with 10 positions matching TRBD2. Germline trimming cut 3 bases from V and 2 bases from J; bases unmatched to any gene: 4. The CDR3 loop spans 16 amino acids. Germline assignment: CDR1 MDHEN and CDR2 SYDVKM. This CDR3 is CASSLLAGDTYNEQFF. The CDR3 region has the DNA TGTGCCAGCAGTTTGCTAGCGGGAGATACCTACAATGAGCAGTTCTTC. The full variable domain, completed using reference TRBV28 and TRBJ2-1, is DVKVTQSSRYLVKRTGEKVFLECVQDMDHENMFWYRQDPGLGLRLIYFSYDVKMKEKGDIPEGYSVSREKKERFSLILESASTNQTSMYLCASSLLAGDTYNEQFFGPGTRLTVL.

In DNA form, the CDR3 reads TGTGCCAGCATGGAGGGTAACATTCAGTACTTC. It codes for CASMEGNIQYF. The chain is built from TRBV6-2 or TRBV6-3 and TRBJ2-4; D might be TRBD2 (6 bases). Germline loops: CDR1 MNHEY, CDR2 SVGEGT. This CDR3 region has 11 residues. Trimming removed 7 bases at V and 7 bases at J, with 8 bases between.

The gene calls are TRBV7-8 and TRBJ2-6; D is perhaps TRBD2 (6 bases). Germline V CDR1 and CDR2: SGHVS, FQNEAQ. V shed 4 bases and J shed 0 bases, with 13 bases lying between them. This CDR3 is 17 amino acids long. CDR3 in DNA: TGTGCCAGCAGCTCCGTCGCGGGGTACTCTGGGGCCAACGTCCTGACTTTC. This gives the protein CASSSVAGYSGANVLTF. Full variable domain (remainder filled in from reference TRBV7-8 and TRBJ2-6): GAGVSQSPRYKVAKRGQDVALRCDPISGHVSLFWYQQALGQGPEFLTYFQNEAQLDKSGLPSDRFFAERPEGSVSTLKIQRTQQEDSAVYLCASSSVAGYSGANVLTFGAGSRLTVL.

This clonotype was observed a few times. The rearrangement joins TRBV5-1 to TRBJ1-1, with no clear D. Germline V gene sequence: CDR1 SGHRS, CDR2 YFSETQ. The CDR3 length is 15 residues. V gave up 2 bases and J gave up 1 base, with 12 bases separating them. This CDR3 reads CASSLRPGSNTEAFF. In DNA form, the CDR3 reads TGCGCCAGCAGCTTAAGGCCTGGGTCGAACACTGAAGCTTTCTTT.

The table lists this clonotype with a few counts. The gene calls are TRBV4-2 and TRBJ2-3; TRBD1 aligns across 7 bases. The CDR3 extends over 15 amino acids. The V gene's germline CDR1 is LGHNA and CDR2 YNFKEQ. V lost 3 bases and J lost 3; bases outside the gene matches: 6. The CDR3 here is CASSHGTGETDTQYF. The DNA for the CDR3 is TGTGCCAGCAGCCACGGAACAGGGGAAACAGATACGCAGTATTTT.

The V and J genes are TRBV10-3 and TRBJ2-3; tentative D call: TRBD2 (6 bases). The CDR3 totals 13 residues. Germline CDR1 ENHRY, CDR2 SYGVKD. Trimming pared 6 bases from V and 6 bases from J, leaving 13 bases between. CDR3 DNA: TGTGCCATCAGGGAGGGTTTGTGGGATACGCAGTATTTT. Translated: CAIREGLWDTQYF.

This clonotype was found many times. This chain joins TRBV5-1 and TRBJ1-6; no reliable D call. The CDR3 runs to 17 residues. V was cut by 3 bases and J by 8 bases, with 21 bases left in between. Germline V lookup: CDR1 SGHRS, CDR2 YFSETQ. The CDR3 DNA follows: TGCGCCAGCAGCTCGAAAGAAGGAGCCCACCCTTATTCACCCCTCCACTTT. It codes for CASSSKEGAHPYSPLHF.

The chain employs TRBV20-1 and TRBJ2-7; possibly TRBD1 for D (6 bases). The CDR3 consists of 17 residues. The V gene lost 0 bases and the J gene lost 3 bases, with 21 bases spanning the gap. Germline loops: CDR1 DFQATT, CDR2 SNEGSKA (reference sequence). DNA of the CDR3: TGCAGTGCTAGAGATTTTGTCCGACAGGATCCTGGCTACGAGCAGTACTTC. It translates to CSARDFVRQDPGYEQYF.

This clonotype was counted between two and nine times. J is TRBJ2-2 and V is TRBV29-1; D perhaps matches TRBD2 (6 bases). Trimming left V 0 bases short and J 7 bases short, with 18 bases between. This CDR3 comprises 16 residues. Germline CDR1 reads SQVTM; CDR2 reads ANQGSEA. CDR3 nucleotide sequence: TGCAGCGTTGAAGATCCCCGGGACTCAAAGGGCGGGGAGCTGTTTTTT. It is translated as CSVEDPRDSKGGELFF.